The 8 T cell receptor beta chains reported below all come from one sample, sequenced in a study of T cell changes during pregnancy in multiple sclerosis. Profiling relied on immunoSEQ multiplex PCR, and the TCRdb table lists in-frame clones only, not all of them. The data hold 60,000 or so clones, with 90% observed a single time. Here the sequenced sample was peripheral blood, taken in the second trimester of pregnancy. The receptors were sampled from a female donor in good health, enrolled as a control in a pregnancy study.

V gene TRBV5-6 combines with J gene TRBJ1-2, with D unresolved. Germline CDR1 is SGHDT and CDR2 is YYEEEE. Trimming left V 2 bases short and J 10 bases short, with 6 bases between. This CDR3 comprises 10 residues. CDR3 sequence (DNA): TGTGCCAGCAGCTTTAGCGTCTACACCTTC. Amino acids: CASSFSVYTF.

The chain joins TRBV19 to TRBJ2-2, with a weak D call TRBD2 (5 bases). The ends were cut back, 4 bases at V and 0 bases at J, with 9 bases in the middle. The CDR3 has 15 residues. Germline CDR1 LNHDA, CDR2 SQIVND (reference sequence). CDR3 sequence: CASSKAGTNTGELFF. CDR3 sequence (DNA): TGTGCCAGTAGTAAGGCGGGCACGAACACCGGGGAGCTGTTTTTT.

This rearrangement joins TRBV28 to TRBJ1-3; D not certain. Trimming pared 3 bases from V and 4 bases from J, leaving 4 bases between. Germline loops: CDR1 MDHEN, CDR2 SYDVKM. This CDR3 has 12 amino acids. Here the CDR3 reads CASSFRGNTIYF. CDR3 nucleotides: TGTGCCAGCAGTTTTAGAGGAAACACCATATATTTT.

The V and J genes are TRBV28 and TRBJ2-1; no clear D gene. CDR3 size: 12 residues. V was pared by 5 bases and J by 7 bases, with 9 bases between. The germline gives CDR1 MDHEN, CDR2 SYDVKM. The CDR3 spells CASSLDWNEQFF. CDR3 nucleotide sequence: TGTGCCAGCAGTCTCGACTGGAATGAGCAGTTCTTC.

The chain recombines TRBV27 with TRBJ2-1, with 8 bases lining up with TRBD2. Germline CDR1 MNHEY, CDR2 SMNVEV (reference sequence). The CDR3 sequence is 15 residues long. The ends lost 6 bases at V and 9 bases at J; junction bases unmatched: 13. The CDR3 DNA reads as TGTGCCAGCAGGCTAAGCGGGAGAGGGCTGGTTGAGCAGTTCTTC. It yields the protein CASRLSGRGLVEQFF.

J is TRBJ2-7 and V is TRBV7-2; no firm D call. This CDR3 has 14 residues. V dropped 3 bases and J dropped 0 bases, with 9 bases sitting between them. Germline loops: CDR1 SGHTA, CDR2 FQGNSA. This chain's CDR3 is CASSLSDYSYEQYF. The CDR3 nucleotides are TGTGCCAGCAGCTTGAGCGATTACTCCTACGAGCAGTACTTC.

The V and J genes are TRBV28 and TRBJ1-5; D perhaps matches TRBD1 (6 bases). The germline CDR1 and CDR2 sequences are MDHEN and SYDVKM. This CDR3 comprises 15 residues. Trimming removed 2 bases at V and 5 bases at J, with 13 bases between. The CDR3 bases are TGTGCCAGCAGTTTAGGAAGAACAGGGCATCAGCCCCAGCATTTT. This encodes CASSLGRTGHQPQHF.

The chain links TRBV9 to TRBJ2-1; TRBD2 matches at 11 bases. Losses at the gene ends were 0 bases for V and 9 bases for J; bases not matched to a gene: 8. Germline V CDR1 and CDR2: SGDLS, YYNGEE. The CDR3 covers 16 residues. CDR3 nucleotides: TGTGCCAGCAGCGTAGGGGCTAGCGGGAGGCAGGGTGAGCAGTTCTTC. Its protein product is CASSVGASGRQGEQFF.